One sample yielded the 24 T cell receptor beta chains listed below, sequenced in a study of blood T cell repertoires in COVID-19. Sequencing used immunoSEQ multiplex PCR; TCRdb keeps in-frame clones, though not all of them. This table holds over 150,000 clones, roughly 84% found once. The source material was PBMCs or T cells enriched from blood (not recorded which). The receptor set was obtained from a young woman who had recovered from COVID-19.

As DNA, the CDR3 is TGTGCCAGCAGCAAAGGGTGGCTAGCTGGCTCCGTTAATGAGCAGTTCTTC. Protein product: CASSKGWLAGSVNEQFF. This rearrangement joins TRBV21-1 to TRBJ2-1; the table's TRBD2 call for D was not verified on the DNA. TRBV21-1 corresponds to a pseudogene. The CDR3 sequence is 17 residues long.

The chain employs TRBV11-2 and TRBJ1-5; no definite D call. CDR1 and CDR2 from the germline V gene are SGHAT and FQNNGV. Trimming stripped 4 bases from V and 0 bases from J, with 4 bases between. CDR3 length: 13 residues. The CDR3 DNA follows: TGTGCCAGCAGCTCGTATAGCAATCAGCCCCAGCATTTT. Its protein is CASSSYSNQPQHF.

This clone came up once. The CDR3 reads CASSSDTQETQYF. As DNA, the CDR3 is TGTGCCAGCTCATCGGACACACAAGAGACCCAGTACTTC. The gene calls are TRBV18 and TRBJ2-5; maybe TRBD1 (5 bases). CDR1 is KGHSH and CDR2 is LQKENI in the germline V gene. The length of the CDR3 is 13 residues. Trimming shortened V by 5 bases and J by 2 bases, and 9 bases separated the two germline ends.

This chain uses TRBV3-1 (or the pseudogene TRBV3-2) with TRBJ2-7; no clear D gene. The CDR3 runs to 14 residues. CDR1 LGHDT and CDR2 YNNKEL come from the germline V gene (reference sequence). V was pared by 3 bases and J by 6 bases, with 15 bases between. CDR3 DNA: TGTGCCAGCAGCCAGCGGCACCGGCCCGGCGAGCAGTACGTC. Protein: CASSQRHRPGEQYV.

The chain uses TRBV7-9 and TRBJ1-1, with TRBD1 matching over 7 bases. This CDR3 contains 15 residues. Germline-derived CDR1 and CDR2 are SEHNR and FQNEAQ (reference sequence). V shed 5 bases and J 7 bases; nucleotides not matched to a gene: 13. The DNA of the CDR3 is TGTGCCAGCAGCCCGAGGACAGGAGAAACCTTTGAAGCTTTCTTT. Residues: CASSPRTGETFEAFF.

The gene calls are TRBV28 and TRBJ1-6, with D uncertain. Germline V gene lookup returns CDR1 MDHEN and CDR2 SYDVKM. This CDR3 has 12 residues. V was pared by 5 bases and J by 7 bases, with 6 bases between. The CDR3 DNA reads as TGTGCCAGCAGTCGCGGGAATTCACCCCTCCACTTT. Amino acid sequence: CASSRGNSPLHF.

The CDR3 sequence: CASSSPGGSGYTF. The CDR3 DNA is TGCGCCAGCAGCTCACCAGGGGGTTCTGGCTACACCTTC. The V gene is TRBV5-1, the J gene TRBJ1-2; 7 bases match TRBD1. Per the germline V gene, CDR1 is SGHRS and CDR2 is YFSETQ. J lost 7 bases, V lost 3 bases, and 6 bases had no gene match. The CDR3 loop spans 13 amino acids.

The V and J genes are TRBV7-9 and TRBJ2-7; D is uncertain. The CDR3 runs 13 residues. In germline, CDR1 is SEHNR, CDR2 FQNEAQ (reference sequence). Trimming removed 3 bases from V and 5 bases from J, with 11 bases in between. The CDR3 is CASSFFGLDEQYF. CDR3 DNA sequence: TGTGCCAGCAGCTTCTTCGGGTTGGACGAGCAGTACTTC. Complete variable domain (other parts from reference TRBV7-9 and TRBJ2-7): DTGVSQNPRHKITKRGQNVTFRCDPISEHNRLYWYRQTLGQGPEFLTYFQNEAQLEKSRLLSDRFSAERPKGSFSTLEIQRTEQGDSAMYLCASSFFGLDEQYFGPGTRLTVT.

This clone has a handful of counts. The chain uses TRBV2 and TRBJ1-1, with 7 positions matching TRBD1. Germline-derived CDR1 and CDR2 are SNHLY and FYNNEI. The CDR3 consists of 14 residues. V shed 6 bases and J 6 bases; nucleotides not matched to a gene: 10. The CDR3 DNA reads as TGTGCCAGCAGGGGGACAGAAAGATCATCTGAAGCTTTCTTT. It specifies CASRGTERSSEAFF.

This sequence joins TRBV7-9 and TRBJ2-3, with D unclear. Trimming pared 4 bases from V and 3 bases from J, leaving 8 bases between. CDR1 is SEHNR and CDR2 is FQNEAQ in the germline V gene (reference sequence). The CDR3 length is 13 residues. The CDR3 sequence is CASSSPVTDTQYF. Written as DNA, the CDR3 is TGTGCCAGCAGCTCCCCGGTGACAGATACGCAGTATTTT.

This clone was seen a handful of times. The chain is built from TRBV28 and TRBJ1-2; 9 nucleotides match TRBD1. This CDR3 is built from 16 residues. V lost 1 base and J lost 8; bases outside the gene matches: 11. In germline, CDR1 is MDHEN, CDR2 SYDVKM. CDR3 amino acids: CASSLFHQGQGGGYTF. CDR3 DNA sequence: TGTGCCAGCAGTTTATTCCATCAGGGACAGGGTGGCGGCTACACCTTC.

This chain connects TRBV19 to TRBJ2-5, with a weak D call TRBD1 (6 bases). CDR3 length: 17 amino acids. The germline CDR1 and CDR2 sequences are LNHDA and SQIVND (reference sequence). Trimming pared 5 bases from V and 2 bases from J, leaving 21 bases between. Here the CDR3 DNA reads TGTGCCAGTAGTCCTCAGATTTGGGGACACCAACAAGAGACCCAGTACTTC. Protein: CASSPQIWGHQQETQYF.

CDR3: CAWSVIAGGTGELFF. CDR3 nucleotide sequence: TGTGCCTGGAGTGTAATAGCGGGAGGTACCGGGGAGCTGTTTTTT. The V gene is TRBV30, the J gene TRBJ2-2; 10 nucleotides match TRBD2. Losses at the gene ends were 0 bases for V and 5 bases for J; bases not matched to a gene: 3. CDR1 is GTSNPN and CDR2 is SVGIG in the germline V gene (reference sequence). The CDR3 is 15 residues long.

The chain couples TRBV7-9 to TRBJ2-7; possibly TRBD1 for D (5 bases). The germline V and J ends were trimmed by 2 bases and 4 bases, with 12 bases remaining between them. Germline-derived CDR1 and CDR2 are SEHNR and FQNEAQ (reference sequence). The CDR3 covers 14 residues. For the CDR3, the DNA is TGTGCCAGCAGCTTACCGACAGCTCCTTACGAGCAGTACTTC. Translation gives CASSLPTAPYEQYF.

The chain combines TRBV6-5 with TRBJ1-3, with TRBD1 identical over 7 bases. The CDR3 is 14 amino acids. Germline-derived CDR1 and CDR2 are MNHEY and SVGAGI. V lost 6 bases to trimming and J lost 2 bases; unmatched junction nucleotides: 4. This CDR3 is CASRLGTAGNTIYF. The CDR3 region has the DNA TGTGCCAGCAGGTTGGGGACAGCTGGAAACACCATATATTTT.

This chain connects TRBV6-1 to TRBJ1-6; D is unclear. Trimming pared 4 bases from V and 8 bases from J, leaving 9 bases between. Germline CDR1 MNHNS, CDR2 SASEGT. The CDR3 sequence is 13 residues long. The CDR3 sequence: CASSAAADSPLHF. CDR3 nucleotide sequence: TGTGCCAGCAGTGCAGCGGCGGATTCACCCCTCCACTTT.

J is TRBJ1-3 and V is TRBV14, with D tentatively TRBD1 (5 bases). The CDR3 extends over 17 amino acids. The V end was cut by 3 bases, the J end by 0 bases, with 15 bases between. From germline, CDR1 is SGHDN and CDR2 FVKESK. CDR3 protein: CASSHLGQALSGNTIYF. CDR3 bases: TGTGCCAGCAGCCACCTGGGGCAGGCCCTCTCTGGAAACACCATATATTTT.

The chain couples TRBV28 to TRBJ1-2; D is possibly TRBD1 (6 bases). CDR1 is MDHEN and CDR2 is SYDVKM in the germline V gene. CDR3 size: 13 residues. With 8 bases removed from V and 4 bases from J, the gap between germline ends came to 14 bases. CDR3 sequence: CASRVRDTYGYTF. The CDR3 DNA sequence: TGTGCCAGCCGGGTCCGGGACACCTATGGCTACACCTTC.

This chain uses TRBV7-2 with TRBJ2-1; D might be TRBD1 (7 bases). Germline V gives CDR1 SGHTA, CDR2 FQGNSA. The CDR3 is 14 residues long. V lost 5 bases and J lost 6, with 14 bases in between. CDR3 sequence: CASSPGGIRNEQFF. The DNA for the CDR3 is TGTGCCAGCAGCCCAGGGGGGATCCGCAATGAGCAGTTCTTC.

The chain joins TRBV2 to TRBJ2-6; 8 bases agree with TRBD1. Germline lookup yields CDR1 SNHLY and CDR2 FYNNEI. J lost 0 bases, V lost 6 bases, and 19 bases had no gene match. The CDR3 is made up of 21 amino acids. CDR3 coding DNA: TGTGCCAGCAGGCGAACCGTTGGACAGGGCCTTACCTTCTCTGGGGCCAACGTCCTGACTTTC. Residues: CASRRTVGQGLTFSGANVLTF.

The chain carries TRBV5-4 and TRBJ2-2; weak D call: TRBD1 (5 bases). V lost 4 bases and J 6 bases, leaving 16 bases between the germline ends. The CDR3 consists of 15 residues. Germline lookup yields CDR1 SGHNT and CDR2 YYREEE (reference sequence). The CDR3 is CASSLDSLGPGELFF. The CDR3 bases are TGTGCCAGCAGCCTTGACTCCCTGGGGCCCGGGGAGCTGTTTTTT.

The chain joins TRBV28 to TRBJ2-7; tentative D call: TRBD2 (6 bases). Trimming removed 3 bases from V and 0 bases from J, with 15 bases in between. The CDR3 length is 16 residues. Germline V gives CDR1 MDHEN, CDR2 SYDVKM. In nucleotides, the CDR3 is TGTGCCAGCAGTTTCCCCGCGGGAACCTCCTCCTACGAGCAGTACTTC. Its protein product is CASSFPAGTSSYEQYF.

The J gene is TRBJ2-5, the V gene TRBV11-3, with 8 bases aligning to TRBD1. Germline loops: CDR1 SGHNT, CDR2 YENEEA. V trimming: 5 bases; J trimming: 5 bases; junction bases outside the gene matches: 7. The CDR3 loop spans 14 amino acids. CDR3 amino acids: CASSMTGVRETQYF. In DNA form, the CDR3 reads TGTGCCAGCAGCATGACAGGGGTTAGGGAGACCCAGTACTTC.

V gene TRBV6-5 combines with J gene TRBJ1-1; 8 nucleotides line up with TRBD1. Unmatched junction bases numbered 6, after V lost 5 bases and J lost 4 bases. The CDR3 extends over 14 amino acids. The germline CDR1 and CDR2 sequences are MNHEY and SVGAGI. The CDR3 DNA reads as TGTGCCAGCAGTAAGGACAGGGTGGGCACTGAAGCTTTCTTT. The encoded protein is CASSKDRVGTEAFF.